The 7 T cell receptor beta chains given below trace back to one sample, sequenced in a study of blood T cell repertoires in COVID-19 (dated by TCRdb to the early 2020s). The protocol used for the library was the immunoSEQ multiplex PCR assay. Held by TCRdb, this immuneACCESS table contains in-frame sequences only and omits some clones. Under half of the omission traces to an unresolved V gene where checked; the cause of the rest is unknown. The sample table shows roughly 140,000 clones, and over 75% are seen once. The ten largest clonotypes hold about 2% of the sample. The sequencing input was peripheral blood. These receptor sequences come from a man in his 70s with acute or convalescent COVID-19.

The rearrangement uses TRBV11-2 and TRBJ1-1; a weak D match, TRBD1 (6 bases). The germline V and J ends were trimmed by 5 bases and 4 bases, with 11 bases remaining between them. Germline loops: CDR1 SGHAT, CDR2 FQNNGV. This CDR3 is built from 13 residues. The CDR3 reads CASSPPTGTEAFF. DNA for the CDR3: TGTGCCAGCAGCCCCCCGACAGGCACTGAAGCTTTCTTT.

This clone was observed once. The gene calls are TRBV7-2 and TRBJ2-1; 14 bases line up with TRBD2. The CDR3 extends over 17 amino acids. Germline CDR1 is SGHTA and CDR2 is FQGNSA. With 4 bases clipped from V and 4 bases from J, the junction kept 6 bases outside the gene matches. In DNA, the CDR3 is TGTGCCAGCAGCTCCCAGAGACTAGCGGGGGGGTACAATGAGCAGTTCTTC. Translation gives CASSSQRLAGGYNEQFF.

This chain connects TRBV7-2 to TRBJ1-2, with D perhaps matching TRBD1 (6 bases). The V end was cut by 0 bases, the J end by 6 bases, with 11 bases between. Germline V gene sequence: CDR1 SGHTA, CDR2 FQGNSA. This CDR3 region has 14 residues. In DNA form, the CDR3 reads TGTGCCAGCAGCTTAGCGGCGGGGGGGCATGGCTACACCTTC. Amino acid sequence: CASSLAAGGHGYTF.

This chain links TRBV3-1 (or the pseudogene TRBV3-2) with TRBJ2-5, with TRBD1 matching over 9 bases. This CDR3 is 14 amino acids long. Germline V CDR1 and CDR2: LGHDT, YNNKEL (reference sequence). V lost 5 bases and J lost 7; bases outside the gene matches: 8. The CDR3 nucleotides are TGTGCCAGCAGCGCTCTGGTGGACAGGGGGACCCAGTACTTC. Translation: CASSALVDRGTQYF.

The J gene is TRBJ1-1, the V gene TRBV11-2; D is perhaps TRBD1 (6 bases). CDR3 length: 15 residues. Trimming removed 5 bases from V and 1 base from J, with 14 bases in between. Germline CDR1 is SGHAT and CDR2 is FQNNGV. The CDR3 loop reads CASSRQGTANTEAFF. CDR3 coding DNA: TGTGCCAGCAGCAGGCAGGGGACGGCGAACACTGAAGCTTTCTTT.

In DNA form, the CDR3 reads TGTGCCAGCAGTCAGAATCGGCAGAGGGGGGAAAAACTGTTTTTT. Translating it yields CASSQNRQRGEKLFF. V usage is TRBV11-2 and J usage is TRBJ1-4; D perhaps matches TRBD1 (6 bases). Germline assignment: CDR1 SGHAT and CDR2 FQNNGV. CDR3 length equals 15 residues. V lost 6 bases, J lost 8 bases, and 19 bases lay in between.

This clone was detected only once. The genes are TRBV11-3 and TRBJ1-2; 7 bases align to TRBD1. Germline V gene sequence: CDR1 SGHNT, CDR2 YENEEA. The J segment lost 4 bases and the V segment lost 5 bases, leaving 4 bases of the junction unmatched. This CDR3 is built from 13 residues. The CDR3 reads CASSEGAGYGYTF. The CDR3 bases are TGTGCCAGCAGCGAGGGGGCCGGCTATGGCTACACCTTC.